Each of the 5 T cell receptor beta chains below was sequenced from the same sample in a study of cytomegalovirus exposure and HLA in healthy donors. It was with 60 Vbeta and 13 Jbeta primers that the PCR ran. TCRdb keeps only in-frame clones here, not all; method: immunoSEQ multiplex PCR. This sample has about 160,000 clones, with around 80% found just once. Sequencing was done on a sample of PBMCs. These receptors all stem from a male donor in good health and CMV-seropositive.

Note on this clone: At one boundary the junction diverges from the germline segment, which might be a read error. This chain connects TRBV15 to TRBJ2-3, with D possibly called TRBD1 or TRBD2 (6 bases each). The CDR3 covers 14 residues. The germline CDR1 and CDR2 sequences are LNHNV and YYDKDF (reference sequence). The CDR3 region is CAASRGLGGDTQYF. The CDR3 region has the DNA TGTGCCGCCAGCAGGGGACTCGGGGGAGATACGCAGTATTTT.

The chain uses TRBV28 and TRBJ2-1, with a possible D match to TRBD2 (6 bases). CDR1 and CDR2 (germline): MDHEN, SYDVKM. V dropped 1 base and J dropped 4 bases, with 17 bases sitting between them. The CDR3 sequence is 17 residues long. The chain's CDR3 is CASSLLELATPYNEQFF. CDR3 bases: TGTGCCAGCAGTTTATTGGAGCTAGCGACCCCATACAATGAGCAGTTCTTC.

This sequence joins TRBV19 and TRBJ1-3; D is perhaps TRBD1 (6 bases). Trimming removed 7 bases at V and 3 bases at J, with 13 bases between. From germline, CDR1 is LNHDA and CDR2 SQIVND (reference sequence). There are 14 residues in the CDR3. CDR3 region: CASIQGDIGNTIYF. CDR3 bases: TGTGCCAGTATCCAAGGGGACATTGGAAACACCATATATTTT.

The V and J genes are TRBV27 and TRBJ1-1, with D hard to call. The CDR3 has 15 residues. Trimming stripped 3 bases from V and 1 base from J, with 12 bases between. Germline V lookup: CDR1 MNHEY, CDR2 SMNVEV (reference sequence). CDR3 in DNA: TGTGCCAGCAGTTTCGGATCCGGGAGGAACACTGAAGCTTTCTTT. This codes for CASSFGSGRNTEAFF.

Details on this clone: One end of the junction varies from germline; a read error may be responsible. This chain links TRBV7-9 with TRBJ2-7; D is perhaps TRBD2 (5 bases). The CDR3 has 14 amino acids. CDR1 is SEHNR, CDR2 FQNEAQ, per germline (reference sequence). The CDR3 bases are TGTTCCAGCAGGTTGGACGGGATCTCCTACGAGCAGTACTTC. Its translation is CSSRLDGISYEQYF.